This T cell receptor (beta chain) originates from a study of blood T cells in healthy people across ages. The authors ran a second PCR of roughly 6 to 11 cycles using a sample-barcoded 5' primer and a J-beta primer mix. Each CDR3 protein is one row after TCRdb ran MiXCR on the 5' RACE reads. The sample includes about 800,000 distinct CDR3 sequences, 20% to 25% of them seen just once. This clonotype came up a few times. V lost 6 bases, J lost 1 base, and 19 bases lay in between. This CDR3 has 17 residues. CDR1 MNHEY and CDR2 SMNVEV come from the germline V gene (reference sequence). The same sample was also used in a study of T cells of mothers and their children. That source adds: The M1S primer of the second PCR added sample barcodes and 2-4 random nucleotides.

This clonotype was obtained from a boy between 10 and 17 years old in good health. Sequencing was performed on blood. The chain carries TRBV27 and TRBJ2-4, with D unclear. This chain's CDR3 is CASRTTGLGSAKNIQYF. The CDR3 nucleotides read TGTGCCAGCAGAACCACTGGGCTGGGGTCGGCCAAAAACATTCAGTACTTC.